This T cell receptor (beta chain) was identified in a study of T cells in localized non-small cell lung cancer. With 6 bases removed from V and 3 bases from J, the gap between germline ends came to 17 bases. CDR3 length: 16 amino acids. The germline V gene encodes CDR1 SGHTA and CDR2 FQGNSA. Data came from immunoSEQ multiplex PCR; TCRdb stores just in-frame clones and leaves some out. The data contain about 30,000 clones, about 88% of them seen just once; the ten biggest clones take up over 2.5%. V is TRBV7-2 and J is TRBJ2-2; D gene uncertain. The TCR comes from a female donor aged 60 or older with stage I lung adenocarcinoma. Sequenced here: peripheral blood, sampled before any cancer treatment. CDR3 sequence (DNA): TGTGCCAGCAGTCACCTGCGCAGAATTGACACCGGGGAGCTGTTTTTT. Translating it yields CASSHLRRIDTGELFF.